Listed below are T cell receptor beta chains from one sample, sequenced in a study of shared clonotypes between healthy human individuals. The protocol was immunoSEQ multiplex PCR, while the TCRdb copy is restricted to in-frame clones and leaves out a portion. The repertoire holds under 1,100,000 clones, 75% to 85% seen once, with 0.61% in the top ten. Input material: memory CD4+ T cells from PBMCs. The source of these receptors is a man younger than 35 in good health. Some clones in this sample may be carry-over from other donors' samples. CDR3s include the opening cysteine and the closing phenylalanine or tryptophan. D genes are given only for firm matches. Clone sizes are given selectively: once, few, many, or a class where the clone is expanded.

DNA: TGTGCCAGCAGCCTCTCTGTTACTAGCACAGATACGCAGTATTTT
CDR3: CASSLSVTSTDTQYF
V: TRBV7-3
size: .
D: .
J: TRBJ2-3

DNA: TGCGCCAGCAGCCTTACGGTAGGGATAGCAGATACGCAGTATTTT
CDR3: CASSLTVGIADTQYF
V: TRBV4-3
size: .
D: .
J: TRBJ2-3

DNA: TGTGCCAGCAGTTTCCGGTTGCACGGCACTGAAGCTTTCTTT
CDR3: CASSFRLHGTEAFF
V: TRBV28
size: once
D: .
J: TRBJ1-1

DNA: TGTGCCAGCAGCCTAGGGACGCGCTACACCTTC
CDR3: CASSLGTRYTF
V: TRBV9
size: many
D: .
J: TRBJ1-2

DNA: TGCGCCAGCAGCCAAGTGGGTGCCTATGGCTACACCTTC
CDR3: CASSQVGAYGYTF
V: TRBV4-3
size: .
D: .
J: TRBJ1-2

DNA: TGTGCCAGCAGCTCAGACCACCCAGGGAGCAATCAGCCCCAGCATTTT
CDR3: CASSSDHPGSNQPQHF
V: TRBV7-3
size: .
D: .
J: TRBJ1-5

DNA: TGTGCCAGCAGCCAAGAGGGTCGGAGGGCTAACTATGGCTACACCTTC
CDR3: CASSQEGRRANYGYTF
V: TRBV4-2
size: .
D: .
J: TRBJ1-2

DNA: TGTGCCAGTAGTTCAGACAGGATCAATCAGCCCCAGCATTTT
CDR3: CASSSDRINQPQHF
V: TRBV19
size: .
D: .
J: TRBJ1-5

DNA: TGTGCCAGCAGCCCTGGGACAGCGAACACCGGGGAGCTGTTTTTT
CDR3: CASSPGTANTGELFF
V: TRBV9
size: once
D: TRBD1
J: TRBJ2-2

DNA: TGCGCCAGCAGCTCCCGGGGTGGTGGAAACACCATATATTTT
CDR3: CASSSRGGGNTIYF
V: TRBV5-1
size: .
D: .
J: TRBJ1-3

DNA: TGTGCCAGCAGTTTCTCCAGGGGGTACAATCAGCCCCAGCATTTT
CDR3: CASSFSRGYNQPQHF
V: TRBV28
size: .
D: TRBD1
J: TRBJ1-5

DNA: TGTGCCACACGGACTAGCGGGAGCACAGATACGCAGTATTTT
CDR3: CATRTSGSTDTQYF
V: TRBV19
size: .
D: TRBD2
J: TRBJ2-3

DNA: TGTGCCAGTAGTATACGGTCTGGAGGCAGAGATACGCAGTATTTT
CDR3: CASSIRSGGRDTQYF
V: TRBV19
size: .
D: .
J: TRBJ2-3

DNA: TGTGCCAGCAGTGATTTGGGAGTCTCTGGAAACACCATATATTTT
CDR3: CASSDLGVSGNTIYF
V: TRBV6-1
size: .
D: .
J: TRBJ1-3

DNA: TGTGCCAGCACTCCTGGGGGCGTGGGTCAGCCCCAGCATTTT
CDR3: CASTPGGVGQPQHF
V: TRBV6-6
size: .
D: .
J: TRBJ1-5

DNA: TGTGCCAGCAGCCCCCCGTCGAGCGTTTCCTACGAGCAGTACTTC
CDR3: CASSPPSSVSYEQYF
V: TRBV28
size: once
D: .
J: TRBJ2-7

DNA: TGTGCCAGCAGCCCCGGTGGGGGGACCCAGCGGCGCTTC
CDR3: CASSPGGGTQRRF
V: TRBV27
size: .
D: .
J: TRBJ2-4

DNA: TGTGCCAGTGGATCCGGGAGGTCGGCGAAGAACACTGAAGCTTTCTTT
CDR3: CASGSGRSAKNTEAFF
V: TRBV28
size: once
D: .
J: TRBJ1-1

DNA: TGTGCCAGCAGCTCCAACAGGCTTAATGAAAAACTGTTTTTT
CDR3: CASSSNRLNEKLFF
V: TRBV5-6
size: .
D: .
J: TRBJ1-4

DNA: TGCGCCAGCAGCTTGTACCCCGGGATCACAGGCTCGGCCTACGAGCAGTACTTC
CDR3: CASSLYPGITGSAYEQYF
V: TRBV5-1
size: .
D: .
J: TRBJ2-7

DNA: TGCGCCAGCAGCTTGGTCTTCGGGAAAGAGACCCAGTACTTC
CDR3: CASSLVFGKETQYF
V: TRBV5-1
size: .
D: .
J: TRBJ2-5

DNA: TGCAGCGTTGAGGGTTTAGGACAGGGGTCCTCTAGCACAGATACGCAGTATTTT
CDR3: CSVEGLGQGSSSTDTQYF
V: TRBV29-1
size: once
D: TRBD1
J: TRBJ2-3

DNA: TGTGCCAGCAGCCCCGACGGGGACATGGGGAATGAGCAGTTCTTC
CDR3: CASSPDGDMGNEQFF
V: TRBV11-1
size: .
D: .
J: TRBJ2-1

DNA: TGTGCCAGCAGTCCCGGGACAGGGAACACTGAAGCTTTCTTT
CDR3: CASSPGTGNTEAFF
V: TRBV28
size: .
D: TRBD1
J: TRBJ1-1

DNA: TGTGCCAGCAGCCAAGGTACCAGCTCTGGAAACACCATATATTTT
CDR3: CASSQGTSSGNTIYF
V: TRBV4-2
size: many
D: .
J: TRBJ1-3

DNA: TGTGCCAGCAGTTATCTAGCGGGTTCCAATGAGCAGTTCTTC
CDR3: CASSYLAGSNEQFF
V: TRBV6-4
size: .
D: TRBD2
J: TRBJ2-1

DNA: TGCGCCAGCAGCCAGGGGACAGGGATCCTACCCCAGAACACTGAAGCTTTCTTT
CDR3: CASSQGTGILPQNTEAFF
V: TRBV4-1
size: .
D: TRBD1
J: TRBJ1-1

DNA: TGTGCCAGCAGTGGGGGACTATGGGGTTGGGGAAACACCATATATTTT
CDR3: CASSGGLWGWGNTIYF
V: TRBV6-4
size: .
D: .
J: TRBJ1-3

DNA: TGCAGCGTCCGGACAGGGGACTATGGCTACACCTTC
CDR3: CSVRTGDYGYTF
V: TRBV29-1
size: once
D: TRBD1
J: TRBJ1-2

DNA: TGTGCCAGCAGGACCGGGACAGGGGTCTACGAGCAGTACTTC
CDR3: CASRTGTGVYEQYF
V: TRBV7-8
size: .
D: TRBD1
J: TRBJ2-7

DNA: TGTGCCAGCAGGGGCAGGGGGCAATCTTGGGAGCCCCAGCATTTT
CDR3: CASRGRGQSWEPQHF
V: TRBV28
size: .
D: TRBD1
J: TRBJ1-5

DNA: TGCGCCAGCAGCGTGGGACGGCTTAGCTCTGGAAACACCATATATTTT
CDR3: CASSVGRLSSGNTIYF
V: TRBV5-1
size: .
D: .
J: TRBJ1-3

DNA: TGTGCCAGCAGCCCTAGCGGGAGAAGGAATGAGCAGTTCTTC
CDR3: CASSPSGRRNEQFF
V: TRBV7-8
size: once
D: TRBD2
J: TRBJ2-1

DNA: TGTGCCACCAGCAGCCAGGGAGAGGTGACTGAAGCTTTCTTT
CDR3: CATSSQGEVTEAFF
V: TRBV15
size: .
D: .
J: TRBJ1-1

DNA: TGTGCCAGCAGCTTGCGGCCCCGGGGCGAGCAGTACTTC
CDR3: CASSLRPRGEQYF
V: TRBV5-4
size: .
D: .
J: TRBJ2-7

DNA: TGTGCCAGCTCACCAAGCGGGGGGGGCTACGAGCAGTACTTC
CDR3: CASSPSGGGYEQYF
V: TRBV18
size: .
D: TRBD2
J: TRBJ2-7

DNA: TGTGCCAGCAGTTACTCGGGGGCGGGTAACTATGGCTACACCTTC
CDR3: CASSYSGAGNYGYTF
V: TRBV6-6
size: .
D: .
J: TRBJ1-2

DNA: TGCGCCAGCAGTATACCGGGACGGACCGGCCATGAGCAGTTCTTC
CDR3: CASSIPGRTGHEQFF
V: TRBV4-1
size: .
D: .
J: TRBJ2-1

DNA: TGTGCCAGCAGCTTAAGTTCTCCTCTTAGCTCCTACAATGAGCAGTTCTTC
CDR3: CASSLSSPLSSYNEQFF
V: TRBV7-9
size: .
D: .
J: TRBJ2-1

DNA: TGTGCCAGCAGCCTCGGGTCCCCTGGAGAGACCCAGTACTTC
CDR3: CASSLGSPGETQYF
V: TRBV7-7
size: .
D: .
J: TRBJ2-5

DNA: TGCGCCAGCAGCCAAGACGGGACAGGGAAAAATGAAAAACTGTTTTTT
CDR3: CASSQDGTGKNEKLFF
V: TRBV4-1
size: few
D: TRBD1
J: TRBJ1-4

DNA: TGTGCCAGCAGCTTAGCGTCACAGGGCCCCGGGGAGCTGTTTTTT
CDR3: CASSLASQGPGELFF
V: TRBV7-9
size: .
D: .
J: TRBJ2-2

DNA: TGTGCCAGCTCACAAGTGACAGGGGGAAGAAACACCATATATTTT
CDR3: CASSQVTGGRNTIYF
V: TRBV18
size: once
D: TRBD1
J: TRBJ1-3

DNA: TGTGCCAGCAGTCACATTGATGGAAGGAACACTGAAGCTTTCTTT
CDR3: CASSHIDGRNTEAFF
V: TRBV28
size: .
D: .
J: TRBJ1-1

DNA: TGTGCCAGCTCAACGGGGATGGGGGATGAAAAACTGTTTTTT
CDR3: CASSTGMGDEKLFF
V: TRBV18
size: once
D: .
J: TRBJ1-4

DNA: TGCGCCAGCAGCCAAGAGGCCAAAGCTCCCACAGATACGCAGTATTTT
CDR3: CASSQEAKAPTDTQYF
V: TRBV4-3
size: .
D: .
J: TRBJ2-3

DNA: TGTGCCAGTAGTATTTGGGCAGGGAGAAATGATCAGCCCCAGCATTTT
CDR3: CASSIWAGRNDQPQHF
V: TRBV19
size: many
D: .
J: TRBJ1-5

DNA: TGTGCCAGCAGGGCACTAGCGGGGGCCACAGATACGCAGTATTTT
CDR3: CASRALAGATDTQYF
V: TRBV2
size: once
D: TRBD2
J: TRBJ2-3

DNA: TGTGCCATCAGTCCAGGGGTAGGAAACACCATATATTTT
CDR3: CAISPGVGNTIYF
V: TRBV10-3
size: .
D: .
J: TRBJ1-3

DNA: TGTGCCAGTAGTGAACTAGCGGGAGGGAAGATTGAGCAGTACTTC
CDR3: CASSELAGGKIEQYF
V: TRBV19
size: .
D: TRBD2
J: TRBJ2-7

DNA: TGTGCCAGCAGCTTAGAAGATTCACAGTACTTC
CDR3: CASSLEDSQYF
V: TRBV7-9
size: .
D: .
J: TRBJ2-4